The next 24 T cell receptor beta chains were all read from a single sample in a study of blood T cell repertoires in COVID-19. The table came from immunoSEQ multiplex PCR; TCRdb's copy has only in-frame clones and leaves some out. The data hold 330,000 or so clones, with roughly 90% observed a single time. Sequencing was performed on PBMCs or T cells enriched from blood (not recorded which). These receptors all come from a woman in her twenties or thirties who had been exposed to COVID-19.

The genes are TRBV1 and TRBJ2-3; the D call TRBD2 from the table was never checked on the DNA. TRBV1 is assigned pseudogene status. This CDR3 contains 16 residues. The CDR3 loop is CTSSQGSGLGRDTQYF. The CDR3 DNA reads TGCACCAGCAGCCAAGGGAGTGGACTAGGACGAGATACGCAGTATTTT.

This chain links TRBV6-2 or TRBV6-3 with TRBJ2-3, with a tentative D call TRBD2 (7 bases). Trimming took off 0 bases at V and 4 bases at J, with 11 bases between the two ends. This CDR3 spans 15 amino acids. Germline CDR1 is MNHEY and CDR2 is SVGEGT. The CDR3 is CASSYSGGQADTQYF. CDR3 nucleotides: TGTGCCAGCAGTTACTCGGGGGGGCAAGCAGATACGCAGTATTTT.

V usage is TRBV19 and J usage is TRBJ1-1; 8 positions match TRBD1. Germline CDR1 is LNHDA and CDR2 is SQIVND (reference sequence). This CDR3 is 16 amino acids long. The V gene end was trimmed by 4 bases and the J gene end by 0 bases; junction bases not matched to a gene: 7. The CDR3 nucleotides read TGTGCCAGTAGTAGATTCGGACAGGGAATGAACACTGAAGCTTTCTTT. It codes for CASSRFGQGMNTEAFF. The full variable domain, rest sourced from reference TRBV19 and TRBJ1-1, is DGGITQSPKYLFRKEGQNVTLSCEQNLNHDAMYWYRQDPGQGLRLIYYSQIVNDFQKGDIAEGYSVSREKKESFPLTVTSAQKNPTAFYLCASSRFGQGMNTEAFFGQGTRLTVV.

The V and J genes are TRBV11-2 and TRBJ2-5; the D is unclear. V lost 0 bases and J 5 bases, leaving 16 bases between the germline ends. The CDR3 length is 16 residues. Per the germline V gene, CDR1 is SGHAT and CDR2 is FQNNGV. CDR3 in DNA: TGTGCCAGCAGCTTAGATCTTTTGTGGCAAAAGGAGACCCAGTACTTC. This sequence encodes CASSLDLLWQKETQYF.

The genes are TRBV14 and TRBJ2-1; TRBD2 matches at 7 bases. After removal of 4 bases from V and 12 bases from J, the junction contained 6 bases not matched to a gene. The CDR3 totals 12 residues. Germline CDR1 and CDR2: SGHDN and FVKESK. CDR3: CASSPGERGQFF. In nucleotides, the CDR3 is TGTGCCAGCAGCCCCGGGGAGCGGGGGCAGTTCTTC.

This clone was recorded only once. The rearrangement joins TRBV28 to TRBJ1-4; D is possibly TRBD1 (6 bases). V was pared by 5 bases and J by 3 bases, with 16 bases between. In germline, CDR1 is MDHEN, CDR2 SYDVKM. The CDR3 consists of 16 residues. CDR3 amino acids: CASSLADWGPNEKLFF. CDR3 DNA sequence: TGTGCCAGCAGTCTAGCGGACTGGGGGCCTAATGAAAAACTGTTTTTT.

The chain recombines TRBV4-1 with TRBJ1-5, with D perhaps TRBD1 (6 bases). Germline V gene sequence: CDR1 MGHRA, CDR2 YSYEKL. This CDR3 has 15 residues. V lost 4 bases and J lost 6, with 16 bases in between. The CDR3 spells CASSREVTGIQPQHF. CDR3 nucleotides: TGCGCCAGCAGCCGAGAGGTCACAGGGATTCAGCCCCAGCATTTT.

This chain joins TRBV7-2 and TRBJ1-6; D call uncertain. Germline V gives CDR1 SGHTA, CDR2 FQGNSA. The CDR3 covers 14 residues. V was pared by 0 bases and J by 7 bases, with 7 bases between. The DNA for the CDR3 is TGTGCCAGCAGCTTAGCGTCCAGAAATTCACCCCTCCACTTT. Its translation is CASSLASRNSPLHF.

J is TRBJ2-1 and V is TRBV10-3; TRBD2 might be the D (6 bases). Germline loops: CDR1 ENHRY, CDR2 SYGVKD. The CDR3 loop spans 13 amino acids. With 6 bases removed from V and 9 bases from J, the gap between germline ends came to 15 bases. Written as DNA, the CDR3 is TGTGCCATCAGACCCGGGAGTCCGGGTGAGCAGTTCTTC. It yields the protein CAIRPGSPGEQFF.

The chain recombines TRBV5-6 with TRBJ2-7; D is possibly TRBD1 (8 bases). The length of the CDR3 is 17 residues. The V gene lost 4 bases and the J gene lost 4 bases, with 24 bases spanning the gap. Looked up from germline, CDR1 is SGHDT and CDR2 is YYEEEE. Here the CDR3 DNA reads TGTGCCAGCAGCCCCCCAGGGGGCGGGCCCGGGAGGTACGAGCAGTACTTC. Its protein is CASSPPGGGPGRYEQYF.

V is TRBV9 and J is TRBJ2-2; TRBD2 agrees at 13 bases. The CDR3 has 16 amino acids. V lost 2 bases and J lost 7; bases outside the gene matches: 5. Germline assignment: CDR1 SGDLS and CDR2 YYNGEE. In DNA form, the CDR3 reads TGTGCCAGCAGCGTCGGACTAGCGGGAGACTACGGGGAGCTGTTTTTT. This translates into CASSVGLAGDYGELFF.

The table lists this clone with a count of one. The CDR3 bases are TGTGCCACCAGTGGGGACAGGGACAATCAGCCCCAGCATTTT. Translation: CATSGDRDNQPQHF. V and J are TRBV24-1 and TRBJ1-5, with 9 bases identical to TRBD1. V lost 5 bases and J lost 3; bases outside the gene matches: 1. Germline V gives CDR1 KGHDR, CDR2 SFDVKD. The CDR3 runs to 14 residues.

The V call is TRBV28, the J call TRBJ2-7, with D uncertain. V lost 6 bases to trimming and J lost 2 bases, with 14 bases between them. Germline V gives CDR1 MDHEN, CDR2 SYDVKM. This CDR3 has 14 residues. CDR3 nucleotide sequence: TGTGCCAGCAGCCCCGCGGATCGTCCCTACGAGCAGTACTTC. It is translated as CASSPADRPYEQYF.

The chain recombines TRBV28 with TRBJ1-5; D may be TRBD1 (6 bases). V was shortened by 6 bases and J by 5 bases, with 11 bases between the two germline ends. CDR3 length equals 13 residues. Per the germline V gene, CDR1 is MDHEN and CDR2 is SYDVKM. The CDR3 is CASSAQGYQPQHF. In DNA, the CDR3 is TGTGCCAGCAGCGCCCAGGGGTATCAGCCCCAGCATTTT.

The chain uses TRBV11-1 and TRBJ1-2, with TRBD1 identical over 7 bases. J gave up 3 bases and V 3 bases, and 4 bases lay outside the gene matches. The CDR3 length is 14 residues. Germline CDR1 reads SGHAT; CDR2 reads FQDESV (reference sequence). CDR3 in amino acids: CASSFSGQHYGYTF. The CDR3 DNA is TGTGCCAGCAGCTTCTCGGGACAGCACTATGGCTACACCTTC.

The chain joins TRBV27 to TRBJ2-3; D is uncertain. Germline loops: CDR1 MNHEY, CDR2 SMNVEV (reference sequence). The ends were cut back, 5 bases at V and 6 bases at J, with 9 bases in the middle. This CDR3 is 12 amino acids long. The CDR3 spells CASSPLYDTQYF. The CDR3 DNA reads TGTGCCAGCAGTCCCCTCTACGATACGCAGTATTTT.

The rearrangement links TRBV7-6 to TRBJ1-1; D gene uncertain. CDR3 size: 16 residues. CDR1 and CDR2 (germline): SGHVS, FNYEAQ. Between the trimmed V and J ends, which lost 2 bases and 4 bases, there was a span of 17 bases. CDR3 residues: CASSLNPLREGTEAFF. Here the CDR3 DNA reads TGTGCCAGCAGCTTAAACCCCCTGAGGGAAGGCACTGAAGCTTTCTTT.

The gene calls are TRBV24-1 and TRBJ1-5; D is perhaps TRBD1 (5 bases). The CDR3 is made up of 13 amino acids. V was shortened by 4 bases and J by 6 bases, with 9 bases between the two germline ends. Germline V lookup: CDR1 KGHDR, CDR2 SFDVKD. The CDR3 bases are TGTGCCACCAGTGAAGCCGGGGGTCAGCCCCAGCATTTT. As protein: CATSEAGGQPQHF.

This rearrangement joins TRBV28 to TRBJ1-5; weak D call: TRBD1 (5 bases). Germline V gene sequence: CDR1 MDHEN, CDR2 SYDVKM. V was trimmed by 2 bases and J by 14 bases, leaving 10 bases between them. This CDR3 spans 11 amino acids. This chain's CDR3 is CASSLQGREHF. Here the CDR3 DNA reads TGTGCCAGCAGTTTACAGGGTCGCGAGCATTTT.

This sequence joins TRBV11-1 and TRBJ2-7; the match to TRBD1 covers 10 bases. The CDR3 has 15 residues. V dropped 5 bases and J dropped 4; count of bases not matched to a gene: 8. Germline loops: CDR1 SGHAT, CDR2 FQDESV (reference sequence). CDR3 residues: CASSPRGQGKYEQYF. The CDR3 nucleotides are TGTGCCAGCAGCCCCAGGGGACAGGGGAAATACGAGCAGTACTTC. Complete variable domain (other parts from reference TRBV11-1 and TRBJ2-7): EAEVAQSPRYKITEKSQAVAFWCDPISGHATLYWYRQILGQGPELLVQFQDESVVDDSQLPKDRFSAERLKGVDSTLKIQPAELGDSAMYLCASSPRGQGKYEQYFGPGTRLTVT.

V and J are TRBV5-1 and TRBJ2-7, with TRBD2 as a possible D gene (6 bases). This CDR3 has 13 residues. V dropped 4 bases and J dropped 7 bases, with 15 bases sitting between them. Germline CDR1 and CDR2: SGHRS and YFSETQ. This CDR3 is CASSVRAGGEQYF. The CDR3 DNA is TGCGCCAGCAGCGTCAGGGCCGGGGGAGAGCAGTACTTC.

The chain links TRBV7-8 to TRBJ2-2; perhaps TRBD2 as D (6 bases). The CDR3 consists of 15 residues. Trimming took 5 bases from V and 2 from J, leaving 12 bases between them. In germline, CDR1 is SGHVS, CDR2 FQNEAQ. The CDR3 loop is CASSHRDFNTGELFF. The CDR3 region has the DNA TGTGCCAGCAGCCACCGGGACTTTAACACCGGGGAGCTGTTTTTT.

This rearrangement joins TRBV5-1 to TRBJ2-1; D may be TRBD2 (6 bases). V was cut by 0 bases and J by 4 bases, with 11 bases left in between. The germline CDR1 and CDR2 sequences are SGHRS and YFSETQ. The CDR3 contains 15 residues. In DNA, the CDR3 is TGCGCCAGCAGCTTGGACGTGGGGGGTTACAATGAGCAGTTCTTC. This gives the protein CASSLDVGGYNEQFF.

The chain is built from TRBV7-9 and TRBJ2-7, with 13 bases identical to TRBD2. This CDR3 region has 19 residues. V shed 5 bases and J 2 bases; nucleotides not matched to a gene: 15. The germline CDR1 and CDR2 sequences are SEHNR and FQNEAQ (reference sequence). The CDR3 coding sequence is TGTGCCAGCAGCCCCCAAGATCTACGGACTAGCGGGAGCGCCTACGAGCAGTACTTC. Amino acids: CASSPQDLRTSGSAYEQYF.